The 2 T cell receptor beta chains below were found in one sample sequenced in a study of T cell responses to AZD1222 COVID-19 vaccine listed by TCRdb under 2021. Library creation used the immunoSEQ multiplex PCR assay. TCRdb carries this immuneACCESS record with in-frame sequences only. Its versions omit some clonotypes, under half of them owing to an unresolved V gene in the studies checked, with the rest unexplained. Recorded for this sample are some 170,000 clones; just under 90% of them occurred a single time. Jointly, the top ten make up roughly 4% of the sample. Explained via the paper, the time point label denotes: about 28 days (+/-7) after the second vaccine dose. Per the publication, the treatment or condition label means: meningococcal conjugate vaccine given as trial control. Sequencing was performed on peripheral blood, taken 28 days after the second dose of the MenACWY control vaccine. Source of these receptors: an adult who received the MenACWY meningococcal vaccine as a control.

The chain uses TRBV7-2 and TRBJ2-5; no firm D call. Germline CDR1 is SGHTA and CDR2 is FQGNSA. Trimming removed 4 bases at V and 4 bases at J, with 10 bases between. CDR3 length: 13 amino acids. CDR3 region: CASSSPNAETQYF. The DNA of the CDR3 is TGTGCCAGCAGCTCCCCTAATGCAGAGACCCAGTACTTC.

As DNA, the CDR3 is TGTGCCAGTACCGACAGGACTTGGTACAATCAGCCCCAGCATTTT. Its protein is CASTDRTWYNQPQHF. The gene calls are TRBV19 and TRBJ1-5, with a possible D match to TRBD1 (6 bases). CDR1 and CDR2 from the germline V gene are LNHDA and SQIVND (reference sequence). Trimming removed 7 bases at V and 3 bases at J, with 16 bases between. The CDR3 contains 15 residues. Looking up the rest from reference TRBV19 and TRBJ1-5 gives the full variable domain: DGGITQSPKYLFRKEGQNVTLSCEQNLNHDAMYWYRQDPGQGLRLIYYSQIVNDFQKGDIAEGYSVSREKKESFPLTVTSAQKNPTAFYLCASTDRTWYNQPQHFGDGTRLSIL.